This TCR beta chain was documented in a study of control samples from healthy donors and cancer patients. This clone was counted once. Profiling relied on immunoSEQ multiplex PCR, and the TCRdb table lists in-frame clones only, not all of them. Here the sample spans approximately 100,000 clones, around 90% being singletons. V was clipped by 1 base and J by 9 bases; unmatched bases: 11. The CDR3 consists of 16 residues. From germline, CDR1 is LNHDA and CDR2 SQIVND (reference sequence). The chain carries TRBV19 and TRBJ1-5; TRBD1 matches 8 bases. Sequencing was done on a sample of blood. The TCR comes from a human donor in good health. The donor label of this sample is uncertain. CDR3 loop: CASSIGARGRGWPQHF. The DNA of the CDR3 is TGTGCCAGTAGTATAGGCGCCAGGGGGCGCGGGTGGCCCCAGCATTTT.